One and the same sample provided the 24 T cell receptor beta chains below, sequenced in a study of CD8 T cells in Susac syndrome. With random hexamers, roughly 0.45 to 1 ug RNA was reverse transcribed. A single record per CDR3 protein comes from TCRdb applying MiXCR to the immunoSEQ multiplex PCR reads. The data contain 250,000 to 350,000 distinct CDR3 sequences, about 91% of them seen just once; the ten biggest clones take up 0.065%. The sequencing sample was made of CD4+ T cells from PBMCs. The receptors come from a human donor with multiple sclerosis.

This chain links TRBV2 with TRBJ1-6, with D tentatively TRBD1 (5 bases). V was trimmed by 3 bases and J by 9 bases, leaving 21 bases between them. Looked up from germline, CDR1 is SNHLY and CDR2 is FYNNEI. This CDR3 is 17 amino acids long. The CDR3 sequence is CASSDSGLPLAGSPLHF. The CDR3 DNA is TGTGCCAGCAGTGATTCGGGGCTGCCCCTAGCGGGTTCACCCCTCCACTTT. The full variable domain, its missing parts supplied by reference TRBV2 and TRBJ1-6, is EPEVTQTPSHQVTQMGQEVILRCVPISNHLYFYWYRQILGQKVEFLVSFYNNEISEKSEIFDDQFSVERPDGSNFTLKIRSTKLEDSAMYFCASSDSGLPLAGSPLHFGNGTRLTVT.

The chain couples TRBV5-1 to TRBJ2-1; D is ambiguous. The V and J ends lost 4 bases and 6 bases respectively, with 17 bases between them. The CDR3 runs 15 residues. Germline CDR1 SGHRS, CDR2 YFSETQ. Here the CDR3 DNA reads TGCGCCAGCAGCACCGATCTAGAAGTCGGCAATGAGCAGTTCTTC. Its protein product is CASSTDLEVGNEQFF.

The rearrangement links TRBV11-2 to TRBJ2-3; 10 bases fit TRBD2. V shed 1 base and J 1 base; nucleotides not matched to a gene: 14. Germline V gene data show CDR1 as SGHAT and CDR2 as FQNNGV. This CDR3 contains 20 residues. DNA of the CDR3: TGTGCCAGCAGCTTAGGGGGACTAGCGTTTCTGAGGGGTCGCACAGATACGCAGTATTTT. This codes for CASSLGGLAFLRGRTDTQYF. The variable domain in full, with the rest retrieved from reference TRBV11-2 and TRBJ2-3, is EAGVAQSPRYKIIEKRQSVAFWCNPISGHATLYWYQQILGQGPKLLIQFQNNGVVDDSQLPKDRFSAERLKGVDSTLKIQPAKLEDSAVYLCASSLGGLAFLRGRTDTQYFGPGTRLTVL.

The CDR3 reads CASSGTVSNQPQHF. The CDR3 DNA sequence: TGTGCCAGCAGTGGGACAGTTAGCAATCAGCCCCAGCATTTT. The chain recombines TRBV2 with TRBJ1-5, with D maybe TRBD1 (6 bases). This CDR3 has 14 residues. Trimming took off 4 bases at V and 0 bases at J, with 7 bases between the two ends. CDR1 SNHLY and CDR2 FYNNEI come from the germline V gene.

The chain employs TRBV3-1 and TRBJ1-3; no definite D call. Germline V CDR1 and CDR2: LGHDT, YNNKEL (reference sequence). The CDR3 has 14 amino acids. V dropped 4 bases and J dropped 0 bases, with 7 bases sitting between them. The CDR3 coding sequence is TGTGCCAGCAGCCGACGGGACTCTGGAAACACCATATATTTT. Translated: CASSRRDSGNTIYF.

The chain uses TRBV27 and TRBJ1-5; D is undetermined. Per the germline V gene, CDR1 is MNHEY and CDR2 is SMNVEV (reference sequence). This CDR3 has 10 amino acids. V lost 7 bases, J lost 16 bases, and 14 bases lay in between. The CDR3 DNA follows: TGTGCCAGCATCACGGTGGCTCCCCATTTT. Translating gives CASITVAPHF.

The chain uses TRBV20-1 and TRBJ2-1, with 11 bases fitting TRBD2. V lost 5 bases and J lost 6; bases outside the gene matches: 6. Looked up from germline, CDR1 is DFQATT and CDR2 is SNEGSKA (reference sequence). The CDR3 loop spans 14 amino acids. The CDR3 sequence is CSAPRLAGINEQFF. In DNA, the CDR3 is TGCAGTGCTCCTCGACTAGCGGGAATCAATGAGCAGTTCTTC.

As DNA, the CDR3 is TGTGCCAGCGCTAACACAGATACGCAGTATTTT. Translating it yields CASANTDTQYF. The chain couples TRBV2 to TRBJ2-3, with D hard to call. The germline CDR1 and CDR2 sequences are SNHLY and FYNNEI. There are 11 residues in the CDR3. V was pared by 8 bases and J by 2 bases, with 5 bases between. Supplemented by reference TRBV2 and TRBJ2-3, the full variable domain reads EPEVTQTPSHQVTQMGQEVILRCVPISNHLYFYWYRQILGQKVEFLVSFYNNEISEKSEIFDDQFSVERPDGSNFTLKIRSTKLEDSAMYFCASANTDTQYFGPGTRLTVL.

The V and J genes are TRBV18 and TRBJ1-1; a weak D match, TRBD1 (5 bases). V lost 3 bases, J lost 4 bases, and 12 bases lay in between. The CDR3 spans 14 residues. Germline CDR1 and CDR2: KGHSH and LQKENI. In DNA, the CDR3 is TGTGCCAGCTCACCCACAGGATCGAGCACTGAAGCTTTCTTT. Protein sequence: CASSPTGSSTEAFF. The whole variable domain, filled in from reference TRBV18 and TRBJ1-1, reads NAGVMQNPRHLVRRRGQEARLRCSPMKGHSHVYWYRQLPEEGLKFMVYLQKENIIDESGMPKERFSAEFPKEGPSILRIQQVVRGDSAAYFCASSPTGSSTEAFFGQGTRLTVV.

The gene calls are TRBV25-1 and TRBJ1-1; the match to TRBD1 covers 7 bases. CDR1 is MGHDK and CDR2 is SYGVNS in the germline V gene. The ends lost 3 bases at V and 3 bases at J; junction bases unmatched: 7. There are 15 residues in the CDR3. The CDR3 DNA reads TGTGCCAGCAGTGACACCAGGGGGGGGGACACTGAAGCTTTCTTT. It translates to CASSDTRGGDTEAFF. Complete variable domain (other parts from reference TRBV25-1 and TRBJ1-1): EADIYQTPRYLVIGTGKKITLECSQTMGHDKMYWYQQDPGMELHLIHYSYGVNSTEKGDLSSESTVSRIRTEHFPLTLESARPSHTSQYLCASSDTRGGDTEAFFGQGTRLTVV.

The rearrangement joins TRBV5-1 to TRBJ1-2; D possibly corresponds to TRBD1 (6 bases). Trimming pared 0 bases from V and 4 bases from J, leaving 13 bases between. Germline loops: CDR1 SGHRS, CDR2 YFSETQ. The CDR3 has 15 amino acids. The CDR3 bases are TGCGCCAGCAGCTTGGAGACAGGTCCCGTCTATGGCTACACCTTC. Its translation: CASSLETGPVYGYTF.

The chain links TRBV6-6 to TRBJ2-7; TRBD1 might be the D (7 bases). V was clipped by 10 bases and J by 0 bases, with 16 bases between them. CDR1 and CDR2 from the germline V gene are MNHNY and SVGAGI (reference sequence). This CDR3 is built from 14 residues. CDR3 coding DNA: TGTGCCACCAGGGGGGACCGGAGCTCCTACGAGCAGTACTTC. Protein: CATRGDRSSYEQYF.

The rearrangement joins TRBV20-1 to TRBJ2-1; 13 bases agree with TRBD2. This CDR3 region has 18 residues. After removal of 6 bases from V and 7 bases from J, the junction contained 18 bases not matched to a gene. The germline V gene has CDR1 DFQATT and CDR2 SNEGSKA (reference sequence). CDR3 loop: CSAARWGLAGRLGNEQFF. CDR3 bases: TGCAGTGCGGCGAGGTGGGGACTAGCGGGGCGCTTAGGGAATGAGCAGTTCTTC.

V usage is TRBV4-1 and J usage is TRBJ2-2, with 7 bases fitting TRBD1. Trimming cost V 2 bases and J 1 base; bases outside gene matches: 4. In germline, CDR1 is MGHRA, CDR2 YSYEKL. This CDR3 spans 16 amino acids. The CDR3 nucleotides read TGCGCCAGCAGCCAACACAGGGGAATGAACACCGGGGAGCTGTTTTTT. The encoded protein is CASSQHRGMNTGELFF.

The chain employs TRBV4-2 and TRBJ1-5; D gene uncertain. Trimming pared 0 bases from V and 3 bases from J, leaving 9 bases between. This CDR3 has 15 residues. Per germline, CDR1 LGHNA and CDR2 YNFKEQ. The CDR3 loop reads CASSQDGILNQPQHF. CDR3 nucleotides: TGTGCCAGCAGCCAAGATGGGATTCTCAATCAGCCCCAGCATTTT.

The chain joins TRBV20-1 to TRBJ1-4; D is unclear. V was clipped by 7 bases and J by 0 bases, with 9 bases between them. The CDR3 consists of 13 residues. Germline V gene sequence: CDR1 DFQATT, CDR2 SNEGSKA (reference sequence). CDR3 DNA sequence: TGCAGTGGAACCGGGACAACTAATGAAAAACTGTTTTTT. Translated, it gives CSGTGTTNEKLFF.

CDR3 sequence reads: CASSIINQPQHF. Here the CDR3 DNA reads TGTGCCAGTAGTATAATCAATCAGCCCCAGCATTTT. The chain is built from TRBV19 and TRBJ1-5, with no clear D. The germline V gene has CDR1 LNHDA and CDR2 SQIVND (reference sequence). The V end was cut by 2 bases, the J end by 3 bases, with 2 bases between. This CDR3 region has 12 residues.

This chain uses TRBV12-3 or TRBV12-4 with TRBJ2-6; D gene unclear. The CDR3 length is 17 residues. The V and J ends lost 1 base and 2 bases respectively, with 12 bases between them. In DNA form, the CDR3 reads TGTGCCAGCAGTTTAGGGCCCGCATGGACTGGGGCCAACGTCCTGACTTTC. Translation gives CASSLGPAWTGANVLTF.

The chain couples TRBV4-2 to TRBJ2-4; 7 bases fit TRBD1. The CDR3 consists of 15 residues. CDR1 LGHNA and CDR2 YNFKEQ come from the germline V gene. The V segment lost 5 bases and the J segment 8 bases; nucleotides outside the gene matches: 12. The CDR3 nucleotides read TGTGCCAGCAGCTCAAGACGGGACAGTGGAGACATTCAGTACTTC. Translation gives CASSSRRDSGDIQYF.

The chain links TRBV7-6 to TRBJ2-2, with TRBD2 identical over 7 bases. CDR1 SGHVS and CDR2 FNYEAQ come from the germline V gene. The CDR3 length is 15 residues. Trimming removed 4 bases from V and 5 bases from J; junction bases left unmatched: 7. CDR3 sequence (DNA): TGTGCCAGCAGCTCTCAATCCGGGGGGACCGGGGAGCTGTTTTTT. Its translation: CASSSQSGGTGELFF.

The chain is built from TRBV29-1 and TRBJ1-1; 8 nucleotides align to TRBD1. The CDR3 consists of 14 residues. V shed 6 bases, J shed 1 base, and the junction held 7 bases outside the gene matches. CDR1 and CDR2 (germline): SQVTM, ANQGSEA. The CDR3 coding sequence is TGCAGCGTGCCGGGACAGGCCCCGAACACTGAAGCTTTCTTT. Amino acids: CSVPGQAPNTEAFF. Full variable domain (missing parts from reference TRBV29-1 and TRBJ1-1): SAVISQKPSRDICQRGTSLTIQCQVDSQVTMMFWYRQQPGQSLTLIATANQGSEATYESGFVIDKFPISRPNLTFSTLTVSNMSPEDSSIYLCSVPGQAPNTEAFFGQGTRLTVV.

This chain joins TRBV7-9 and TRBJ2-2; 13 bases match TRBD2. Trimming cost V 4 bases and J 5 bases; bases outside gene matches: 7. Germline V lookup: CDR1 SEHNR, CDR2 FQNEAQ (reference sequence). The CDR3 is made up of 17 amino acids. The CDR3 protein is CASSSRTSGRKTGELFF. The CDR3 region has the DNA TGTGCCAGCAGCTCCCGGACTAGCGGGAGAAAAACCGGGGAGCTGTTTTTT.

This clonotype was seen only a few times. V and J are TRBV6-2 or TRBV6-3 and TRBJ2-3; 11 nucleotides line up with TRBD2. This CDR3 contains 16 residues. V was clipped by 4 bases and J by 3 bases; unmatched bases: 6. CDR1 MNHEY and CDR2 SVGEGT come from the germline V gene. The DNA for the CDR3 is TGTGCCAGCAGTTTCTTAGCGGGAGGGCCAACAGATACGCAGTATTTT. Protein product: CASSFLAGGPTDTQYF.

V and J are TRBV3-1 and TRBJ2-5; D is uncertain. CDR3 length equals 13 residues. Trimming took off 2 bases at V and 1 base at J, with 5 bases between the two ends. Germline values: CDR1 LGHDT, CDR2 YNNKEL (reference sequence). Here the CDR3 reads CASSQQVQETQYF. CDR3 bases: TGTGCCAGCAGCCAACAGGTCCAAGAGACCCAGTACTTC.